Listed below are T cell receptor beta chains from one sample, sequenced in a study of cytomegalovirus exposure and HLA in healthy donors. The table came from immunoSEQ multiplex PCR; TCRdb's copy has only in-frame clones and leaves some out. Here the sample spans roughly 120,000 clones, more than 60% being singletons. What was sequenced was PBMCs. The receptor set was obtained from a man aged 35-49 years in good health and CMV-seropositive. The CDR3 runs from the conserved cysteine through the conserved F or W. A D gene is named only where the DNA matches it firmly. Some rows mark clone size as missing; the rest say once, few, many or name a class of expanded clone.

j_call: TRBJ2-3
v_call: TRBV27
clone_size: few
d_call: TRBD2
cdr3_nt: TGTGCCAGCAGTTTGGGCGGGAGAATACCAGATACGCAGTATTTT
cdr3_aa: CASSLGGRIPDTQYF

j_call: TRBJ1-2
v_call: TRBV2
clone_size: -
d_call: TRBD1
cdr3_nt: TGTGCCAGCAGAGACAGGGGGATTGGCTACACCTTC
cdr3_aa: CASRDRGIGYTF

j_call: TRBJ1-1
v_call: TRBV7-9
clone_size: -
d_call: TRBD1
cdr3_nt: TGTGCCAGCAGCTTAGGACAGGGGGCCACTGAAGCTTTCTTT
cdr3_aa: CASSLGQGATEAFF

j_call: TRBJ1-5
v_call: TRBV28
clone_size: -
d_call: TRBD1
cdr3_nt: TGTGCCAGCAGTGAATTCCGGGACAGGGGTGTTAATCAGCCCCAGCATTTT
cdr3_aa: CASSEFRDRGVNQPQHF

j_call: TRBJ2-7
v_call: TRBV28
clone_size: -
d_call: TRBD1
cdr3_nt: TGTGCCAGCACCCCTTCGGACAGGGACTACGAGCAGTACTTC
cdr3_aa: CASTPSDRDYEQYF

j_call: TRBJ2-5
v_call: TRBV5-1
clone_size: few
d_call: TRBD2
cdr3_nt: TGCGCCAGCAAAACCCCGGTGCTAGCGGGGCCCCAAGAGACCCAGTACTTC
cdr3_aa: CASKTPVLAGPQETQYF

j_call: TRBJ2-1
v_call: TRBV5-4
clone_size: -
d_call: TRBD2
cdr3_nt: TGTGCCAGCAGCTTGGGGACTAGCGGGGGAGTAGGGGAGCAGTTCTTC
cdr3_aa: CASSLGTSGGVGEQFF

j_call: TRBJ2-7
v_call: TRBV6-6
clone_size: few
d_call: -
cdr3_nt: TGTGCCAGCAGTTACTCAGGGGACGAGCAGTACTTC
cdr3_aa: CASSYSGDEQYF

j_call: TRBJ2-1
v_call: TRBV7-2
clone_size: -
d_call: -
cdr3_nt: TGTGCCAGCAGCACACTAGCTTACAATGAGCAGTTCTTC
cdr3_aa: CASSTLAYNEQFF

j_call: TRBJ2-2
v_call: TRBV19
clone_size: -
d_call: TRBD1
cdr3_nt: TGTGCCAGTAGTCTAGGACAGGGAAACACCGGGGAGCTGTTTTTT
cdr3_aa: CASSLGQGNTGELFF

j_call: TRBJ1-1
v_call: TRBV27
clone_size: few
d_call: -
cdr3_nt: TGTGCCAGCAGGGGACACGGAAAGAACACTGAAGCTTTCTTT
cdr3_aa: CASRGHGKNTEAFF

j_call: TRBJ2-2
v_call: TRBV5-1
clone_size: -
d_call: -
cdr3_nt: TGCGCCAGCAGCTTGGCGGTTAGCGGGGAGCTGTTTTTT
cdr3_aa: CASSLAVSGELFF

j_call: TRBJ2-7
v_call: TRBV5-5
clone_size: -
d_call: -
cdr3_nt: TGTGCCAGCAGCTTCTTCCGGGTTAACTACGAGCAGTACTTC
cdr3_aa: CASSFFRVNYEQYF

j_call: TRBJ2-7
v_call: TRBV7-8
clone_size: few
d_call: TRBD1
cdr3_nt: TGTGCCAGCAGCTTGGGACAGGGCACCTACGAGCAGTACTTC
cdr3_aa: CASSLGQGTYEQYF

j_call: TRBJ2-3
v_call: TRBV19
clone_size: -
d_call: TRBD1
cdr3_nt: TGTGCCACCGGACAGGGAAGGCCAGATACGCAGTATTTT
cdr3_aa: CATGQGRPDTQYF

j_call: TRBJ2-1
v_call: TRBV6-5
clone_size: -
d_call: TRBD1
cdr3_nt: TGTGCCAGCAGGGGACAGGTGCCACGGCAGTTCTTC
cdr3_aa: CASRGQVPRQFF

j_call: TRBJ1-1
v_call: TRBV19
clone_size: -
d_call: TRBD1
cdr3_nt: TGTGCCAGTAGTTCCATCGGACAGGCTCGGGCCACTGAAGCTTTCTTT
cdr3_aa: CASSSIGQARATEAFF

j_call: TRBJ2-3
v_call: TRBV5-1
clone_size: -
d_call: -
cdr3_nt: TGCGCCAGCAGCTTGGTTTTCTCTAGCACAGATACGCAGTATTTT
cdr3_aa: CASSLVFSSTDTQYF

j_call: TRBJ2-1
v_call: TRBV2
clone_size: -
d_call: TRBD1
cdr3_nt: TGTGCCAGCAGTCTGGACAGGGGATGGGAGTTCTTC
cdr3_aa: CASSLDRGWEFF

j_call: TRBJ2-7
v_call: TRBV5-3
clone_size: -
d_call: -
cdr3_nt: TGTGCCAGAAGCTTGTTTGCGGGGCGAATATACGAGCAGTACTTC
cdr3_aa: CARSLFAGRIYEQYF

j_call: TRBJ2-7
v_call: TRBV27
clone_size: -
d_call: TRBD1
cdr3_nt: TGTGCCAGCAGTTTATGGGACAGGGGTGAATACGAGCAGTACTTC
cdr3_aa: CASSLWDRGEYEQYF

j_call: TRBJ2-2
v_call: TRBV6-5
clone_size: once
d_call: TRBD1
cdr3_nt: TGTGCCAGCAGTTTTGACAGGGGAGGCACCGGGGAGCTGTTTTTT
cdr3_aa: CASSFDRGGTGELFF

j_call: TRBJ1-3
v_call: TRBV18
clone_size: -
d_call: -
cdr3_nt: TGTGCCAGCTCACCATCAACCACCAGGGGAAACACCATATATTTT
cdr3_aa: CASSPSTTRGNTIYF

j_call: TRBJ2-5
v_call: TRBV5-8
clone_size: -
d_call: -
cdr3_nt: TGTGCCAGCAGCTCTAGGGCCAGGGTGCAAGAGACCCAGTACTTC
cdr3_aa: CASSSRARVQETQYF

j_call: TRBJ2-7
v_call: TRBV30
clone_size: few
d_call: TRBD2
cdr3_nt: TGTGCCTGGACCTTCCCCGGGGGGGACGAGCAGTACTTC
cdr3_aa: CAWTFPGGDEQYF

j_call: TRBJ1-4
v_call: TRBV19
clone_size: -
d_call: -
cdr3_nt: TGTGCCAGTAGTGCTGGGGGGGCCGCGCTCCTTGAAAAACTGTTTTTT
cdr3_aa: CASSAGGAALLEKLFF

j_call: TRBJ2-1
v_call: TRBV29-1
clone_size: -
d_call: TRBD2
cdr3_nt: TGCAGCGTTGAAGGGACTCCTAGCGGCTCTTACAATGAGCAGTTCTTC
cdr3_aa: CSVEGTPSGSYNEQFF

j_call: TRBJ1-5
v_call: TRBV2
clone_size: -
d_call: -
cdr3_nt: TGTGCCAGCAGTGGACAGCTACATAGCAATCAGCCCCAGCATTTT
cdr3_aa: CASSGQLHSNQPQHF

j_call: TRBJ2-3
v_call: TRBV15
clone_size: once
d_call: TRBD1
cdr3_nt: TGTGCCACCAGCAGAGACTACAGGGGTATGGGCACAGATACGCAGTATTTT
cdr3_aa: CATSRDYRGMGTDTQYF

j_call: TRBJ1-1
v_call: TRBV27
clone_size: -
d_call: -
cdr3_nt: TGTGCCAGCAGTTTACGGGGGGGGTCCACTGAAGCTTTCTTT
cdr3_aa: CASSLRGGSTEAFF